The source of this T cell receptor (beta chain) is a study of cytomegalovirus exposure and HLA in healthy donors. Study-wide results and limits: A classifier reportedly called cytomegalovirus status with high sensitivity and specificity. Researchers left out some V segments, among them TRBV6-2 and TRBV6-3, as indistinguishable. The authors reported that TCR beta sequences could predict HLA-A and HLA-B alleles. These predictions were accurate for most subjects in the first cohort. For presence/absence analyses, sequencing depth was assumed to be roughly uniform across donors.

This clone occurred once. Its antigen is still unknown. Its ends do not fully match the called genes, so a read error is possible. Germline loops: CDR1 LGHNA, CDR2 YSLEER. This CDR3 region has 16 residues. Use of 60 Vbeta and 13 Jbeta primers characterized the PCR. The data were produced by immunoSEQ multiplex PCR, yet TCRdb's version contains in-frame clones alone and is incomplete. The sample records about 21,000 clones, over 65% being singletons. The V gene is TRBV4-3, the J gene TRBJ2-1; 10 bases fit TRBD2. The origin of this receptor is a man in his sixties in good health and CMV-seronegative. Sequencing was performed on PBMCs. DNA for the CDR3: TGCGCCCGCAGCCAACTTACCGGGACTAGCGACCATGAGCAGTTCTTC. Translating it yields CARSQLTGTSDHEQFF.